Following are 32 T cell receptor beta chains from one sample sequenced in a study of low-dose radiotherapy and immunotherapy resistance in tumors. First-strand cDNA used TRAV- and TRBV-specific primers, covering alpha and beta chains. The authors amplified TCRs for 15 to 25 PCR cycles with a constant-region primer and a V-primer adapter. TCRdb re-analysed the reads in MiXCR, keeping a single row per CDR3 protein. The sample lists around 9,300 distinct CDR3 sequences, roughly two thirds occurring once. Receptor source: a human donor with advanced metastatic prostate, ovarian, gallbladder or colorectal cancer (not recorded which). This table probably holds off-target reads from a library built for another chain.

The chain uses TRBV28 and TRBJ2-5; D ambiguous. CDR1 is MDHEN, CDR2 SYDVKM, per germline. V dropped 3 bases and J dropped 5 bases, with 19 bases sitting between them. The CDR3 spans 16 residues. CDR3 residues: CASSFLGGRRVETQYF. CDR3 DNA: TGTGCCAGCAGTTTTTTGGGCGGCCGCCGGGTGGAGACCCAGTACTTC.

This clonotype has just a few counts. V is TRBV2 and J is TRBJ2-1, with 7 bases fitting TRBD1. Germline CDR1 reads SNHLY; CDR2 reads FYNNEI. J was trimmed by 16 bases and V by 1 base; bases with no gene match: 7. There are 12 residues in the CDR3. In DNA, the CDR3 is TGTGCCAGCAGTGAAGGAGTACAGGGGAATTTCTTC. It encodes CASSEGVQGNFF. The full variable domain, completed using reference TRBV2 and TRBJ2-1, is EPEVTQTPSHQVTQMGQEVILRCVPISNHLYFYWYRQILGQKVEFLVSFYNNEISEKSEIFDDQFSVERPDGSNFTLKIRSTKLEDSAMYFCASSEGVQGNFFGPGTRLTVL.

This chain connects TRBV7-8 to TRBJ1-6; weak D call: TRBD1 (5 bases). The V gene's germline CDR1 is SGHVS and CDR2 FQNEAQ. The CDR3 sequence is 15 residues long. V lost 3 bases and J 8 bases, leaving 14 bases between the germline ends. This CDR3 reads CASSFVGRGDSPLHF. The CDR3 coding sequence is TGTGCCAGCAGCTTTGTGGGGAGAGGGGATTCACCCCTCCACTTT.

The genes are TRBV5-1 and TRBJ1-1, with a possible D match to TRBD1 (6 bases). This CDR3 is built from 13 residues. The V end lost 4 bases, the J end lost 8 bases, and 15 bases lay between the germline ends. Germline V gene sequence: CDR1 SGHRS, CDR2 YFSETQ. As DNA, the CDR3 is TGCGCCAGCAGCAGGGGGGTTGTGGGCGAAGCTTTCTTT. As protein: CASSRGVVGEAFF.

This chain uses TRBV28 with TRBJ2-1, with TRBD1 matching over 8 bases. CDR3 size: 14 residues. With V trimmed by 4 bases and J by 2 bases, 1 base remained unmatched. Germline assignment: CDR1 MDHEN and CDR2 SYDVKM. CDR3 bases: TGTGCCAGCAGTTCGACAGGGGCCTACAATGAGCAGTTCTTC. Translated, it gives CASSSTGAYNEQFF.

The chain carries TRBV11-2 and TRBJ2-1; 14 bases line up with TRBD2. The CDR3 is made up of 18 amino acids. CDR1 is SGHAT and CDR2 is FQNNGV in the germline V gene. Germline trimming cut 5 bases from V and 5 bases from J; bases unmatched to any gene: 11. In nucleotides, the CDR3 is TGTGCCAGCAGCACTCAGACTAGCGGGGGGGCAGATAACAATGAGCAGTTCTTC. This codes for CASSTQTSGGADNNEQFF.

The rearrangement joins TRBV3-1 to TRBJ2-1; maybe TRBD2 (7 bases). Trimming cost V 4 bases and J 2 bases, with 15 bases left between them. This CDR3 has 16 amino acids. The germline CDR1 and CDR2 sequences are LGHDT and YNNKEL (reference sequence). The CDR3 is CASSLGGAGAYNEQFF. The DNA for the CDR3 is TGTGCCAGCAGCCTTGGGGGGGCGGGAGCCTACAATGAGCAGTTCTTC.

The chain employs TRBV6-4 and TRBJ2-4; D call uncertain. The CDR3 has 15 amino acids. The ends were cut back, 5 bases at V and 2 bases at J, with 13 bases in the middle. Germline assignment: CDR1 MRHNA and CDR2 SNTAGT. The CDR3 nucleotides read TGTGCCAGCAGTCCCACCGGAGATACCAAAAACATTCAGTACTTC. This translates into CASSPTGDTKNIQYF.

This clonotype was recorded a few times. The chain is built from TRBV5-5 and TRBJ1-2, with D unclear. V was shortened by 0 bases and J by 2 bases, with 5 bases between the two germline ends. Germline assignment: CDR1 SGHKS and CDR2 YYEKEE (reference sequence). This CDR3 spans 13 amino acids. Here the CDR3 DNA reads TGTGCCAGCAGCTTGGACATAAACTATGGCTACACCTTC. It encodes CASSLDINYGYTF.

The J gene is TRBJ2-1, the V gene TRBV13; unclear D gene. This CDR3 has 12 amino acids. Germline CDR1 reads PRHDT; CDR2 reads FYEKMQ (reference sequence). The V and J ends lost 5 bases and 5 bases respectively, with 7 bases between them. The CDR3 loop is CASSHLNNEQFF. The DNA of the CDR3 is TGTGCCAGCAGCCATTTGAACAATGAGCAGTTCTTC.

This sequence joins TRBV11-2 and TRBJ2-7, with 8 nucleotides matching TRBD1. This CDR3 is built from 13 residues. Per the germline V gene, CDR1 is SGHAT and CDR2 is FQNNGV. The trim removed 2 bases at V and 7 bases at J, leaving 4 bases unmatched. This CDR3 is CASSLSGGLEQYF. In DNA, the CDR3 is TGTGCCAGCAGCTTATCAGGGGGCTTGGAGCAGTACTTC.

V and J are TRBV10-3 and TRBJ2-2; 8 bases are shared with TRBD1. Germline V CDR1 and CDR2: ENHRY, SYGVKD. V dropped 4 bases and J dropped 5; count of bases not matched to a gene: 9. The CDR3 covers 16 residues. Here the CDR3 DNA reads TGTGCCATCAGTGTCGGACAGGGTGGAGGGACCGGGGAGCTGTTTTTT. This sequence encodes CAISVGQGGGTGELFF.

This chain connects TRBV29-1 to TRBJ2-1; the D is unclear. Trimming pared 5 bases from V and 2 bases from J, leaving 7 bases between. This CDR3 has 12 amino acids. CDR1 is SQVTM and CDR2 is ANQGSEA in the germline V gene. The CDR3 DNA follows: TGCAGCGTTAAAACCCCCTACAATGAGCAGTTCTTC. This encodes CSVKTPYNEQFF.

The chain links TRBV20-1 to TRBJ2-3; D gene ambiguous. Trimming cost V 4 bases and J 0 bases, with 5 bases left between them. CDR3 size: 12 residues. CDR1 and CDR2 (germline): DFQATT, SNEGSKA (reference sequence). As DNA, the CDR3 is TGCAGTGCTACCGGAAGCACAGATACGCAGTATTTT. It translates to CSATGSTDTQYF.

V and J are TRBV7-6 and TRBJ2-7; D perhaps matches TRBD1 (5 bases). The germline V and J ends were trimmed by 6 bases and 0 bases, with 12 bases remaining between them. The CDR3 runs to 14 residues. The V gene's germline CDR1 is SGHVS and CDR2 FNYEAQ. As DNA, the CDR3 is TGTGCCAGCAGACCTTTTGGGGCCTCCTACGAGCAGTACTTC. It yields the protein CASRPFGASYEQYF.

This clonotype was detected only a few times. This chain connects TRBV28 to TRBJ2-2; D unclear. The CDR3 spans 11 residues. V dropped 2 bases and J dropped 5 bases, with 0 bases sitting between them. Germline V gene lookup returns CDR1 MDHEN and CDR2 SYDVKM. Here the CDR3 DNA reads TGTGCCAGCAGTTTAACCGGGGAGCTGTTTTTT. Translation gives CASSLTGELFF. Using reference TRBV28 and TRBJ2-2 for the parts outside the CDR3, the full variable domain is DVKVTQSSRYLVKRTGEKVFLECVQDMDHENMFWYRQDPGLGLRLIYFSYDVKMKEKGDIPEGYSVSREKKERFSLILESASTNQTSMYLCASSLTGELFFGEGSRLTVL.

The genes are TRBV5-1 and TRBJ2-7, with D perhaps TRBD2 (5 bases). The germline CDR1 and CDR2 sequences are SGHRS and YFSETQ. Trimming took off 3 bases at V and 0 bases at J, with 13 bases between the two ends. This CDR3 is built from 15 residues. CDR3 bases: TGCGCCAGCAGCTCCGACGTAGGGAGCTCCTACGAGCAGTACTTC. Translation gives CASSSDVGSSYEQYF. The variable domain in full, completed from reference TRBV5-1 and TRBJ2-7, reads KAGVTQTPRYLIKTRGQQVTLSCSPISGHRSVSWYQQTPGQGLQFLFEYFSETQRNKGNFPGRFSGRQFSNSRSEMNVSTLELGDSALYLCASSSDVGSSYEQYFGPGTRLTVT.

The chain recombines TRBV7-8 with TRBJ1-1; tentatively, D is TRBD1 (5 bases). The CDR3 has 16 residues. Germline-derived CDR1 and CDR2 are SGHVS and FQNEAQ. V lost 8 bases to trimming and J lost 4 bases, with 23 bases between them. CDR3 bases: TGTGCCAGCGGACCTAATACAGGCAGGAAGAGCACTGAAGCTTTCTTT. Its translation: CASGPNTGRKSTEAFF.

In its sample, this clonotype was seen a few times. The chain couples TRBV28 to TRBJ2-7; D is uncertain. Germline values: CDR1 MDHEN, CDR2 SYDVKM. The V and J ends lost 1 base and 5 bases respectively, with 18 bases between them. The length of the CDR3 is 16 residues. The CDR3 loop is CASSLYGGRAPHEQYF. The DNA for the CDR3 is TGTGCCAGCAGTTTATATGGCGGAAGGGCCCCCCACGAGCAGTACTTC.

The table lists this clonotype with a few counts. This chain connects TRBV6-1 to TRBJ2-3, with TRBD2 matching over 10 bases. Germline lookup yields CDR1 MNHNS and CDR2 SASEGT. The CDR3 totals 18 residues. J gave up 5 bases and V 3 bases, and 14 bases lay outside the gene matches. As DNA, the CDR3 is TGTGCCAGCAGTGAGCCCAGCGGGGGGGCCCGGGCAGGAGATACGCAGTATTTT. Amino acids: CASSEPSGGARAGDTQYF.

The gene calls are TRBV7-6 and TRBJ2-2; 11 positions agree with TRBD2. The CDR3 consists of 16 residues. Germline V gene lookup returns CDR1 SGHVS and CDR2 FNYEAQ. The V and J ends lost 3 bases and 3 bases, in that order; junction bases with no gene match: 3. The CDR3 region is CASSLTSGKYTGELFF. The CDR3 bases are TGTGCCAGCAGCTTGACTAGCGGGAAGTACACCGGGGAGCTGTTTTTT. Combining the CDR3 with reference TRBV7-6 and TRBJ2-2 gives the whole variable domain GAGVSQSPRYKVTKRGQDVALRCDPISGHVSLYWYRQALGQGPEFLTYFNYEAQQDKSGLPNDRFSAERPEGSISTLTIQRTEQRDSAMYRCASSLTSGKYTGELFFGEGSRLTVL.

This clonotype was detected a few times. The chain recombines TRBV5-1 with TRBJ1-5; 7 bases agree with TRBD1. The germline CDR1 and CDR2 sequences are SGHRS and YFSETQ. This CDR3 is built from 16 residues. V trimming: 4 bases; J trimming: 5 bases; junction bases outside the gene matches: 12. The CDR3 DNA reads TGCGCCAGCAGCCGGACCCCCGGGACAGATTATCAGCCCCAGCATTTT. Its protein is CASSRTPGTDYQPQHF.

The chain links TRBV7-9 to TRBJ2-7; D is perhaps TRBD1 or TRBD2 (5 bases each). The CDR3 loop spans 14 amino acids. Per the germline V gene, CDR1 is SEHNR and CDR2 is FQNEAQ (reference sequence). V gave up 1 base and J gave up 0 bases, with 7 bases separating them. Written as DNA, the CDR3 is TGTGCCAGCAGCTTAGGAGGGGTCTCCTACGAGCAGTACTTC. Amino acids: CASSLGGVSYEQYF.

The DNA for the CDR3 is TGCGCCAGCTCCCGGGCGGGAGGTGCCTACGAGCAGTACTTC. The encoded protein is CASSRAGGAYEQYF. This sequence joins TRBV10-1 and TRBJ2-7; 8 bases align to TRBD2. The CDR3 is 14 amino acids. Trimming took 8 bases from V and 2 from J; bases not matched to a gene: 8. Per germline, CDR1 WNHNN and CDR2 SYGVQD (reference sequence).

This chain's CDR3 is CASRGTGENEQFF. DNA for the CDR3: TGTGCCAGTCGGGGGACAGGGGAAAATGAGCAGTTCTTC. V and J are TRBV5-3 and TRBJ2-1; 10 nucleotides agree with TRBD1. TRBV5-3 counts as an open reading frame of uncertain function. The CDR3 consists of 13 residues. Trimming at V came to 8 bases and at J to 7 bases, leaving 6 bases not matched to a gene.

The chain has TRBV6-5 and TRBJ1-2; TRBD1 aligns across 10 bases. The CDR3 spans 12 residues. CDR1 and CDR2 (germline): MNHEY, SVGAGI. The junction had 3 bases not matched to a gene; V was cut back by 6 bases and J by 8 bases. This CDR3 is CASRPTGGGYTF. CDR3 in DNA: TGTGCCAGCAGGCCGACAGGGGGCGGCTACACCTTC.

V and J are TRBV5-4 and TRBJ2-1, with 10 bases lining up with TRBD2. The junction had 10 bases not matched to a gene; V was cut back by 0 bases and J by 7 bases. Germline V CDR1 and CDR2: SGHNT, YYREEE (reference sequence). The CDR3 spans 17 residues. DNA for the CDR3: TGTGCCAGCAGCTTGGGCCCTCTAGCGGGAGAGGGTAATGAGCAGTTCTTC. Residues: CASSLGPLAGEGNEQFF.

The chain carries TRBV15 and TRBJ1-5; D gene uncertain. Germline V lookup: CDR1 LNHNV, CDR2 YYDKDF (reference sequence). This CDR3 contains 11 residues. The ends were cut back, 9 bases at V and 6 bases at J, with 9 bases in the middle. The CDR3 nucleotides read TGTGCCACAGGGTCGTCTCAGCCCCAGCATTTT. It specifies CATGSSQPQHF. Full variable domain (rest looked up from reference TRBV15 and TRBJ1-5): DAMVIQNPRYQVTQFGKPVTLSCSQTLNHNVMYWYQQKSSQAPKLLFHYYDKDFNNEADTPDNFQSRRPNTSFCFLDIRSPGLGDTAMYLCATGSSQPQHFGDGTRLSIL.

The chain uses TRBV4-2 and TRBJ2-1, with D perhaps given as TRBD1 or TRBD2 (5 bases each). Trimming left V 0 bases short and J 5 bases short, with 11 bases between. This CDR3 has 15 residues. CDR1 is LGHNA and CDR2 is YNFKEQ in the germline V gene. CDR3 in DNA: TGTGCCAGCAGCCAAGATCCGGGGCGGAACAATGAGCAGTTCTTC. As protein: CASSQDPGRNNEQFF.

This clonotype was seen more than once but under ten times. This sequence joins TRBV6-4 and TRBJ2-3, with a weak D call TRBD2 (5 bases). Between the trimmed V and J ends, which lost 2 bases and 2 bases, there was a span of 8 bases. The CDR3 is 14 amino acids. Germline V CDR1 and CDR2: MRHNA, SNTAGT. The CDR3 DNA sequence: TGTGCCAGCAGTGACAGAGGACTCACAGATACGCAGTATTTT. Translated: CASSDRGLTDTQYF.

This clonotype came up a few times. The chain is built from TRBV6-2 or TRBV6-3 and TRBJ2-1, with TRBD2 matching over 13 bases. The germline V gene encodes CDR1 MNHEY and CDR2 SVGEGT. The CDR3 totals 18 residues. The junction had 11 bases not matched to a gene; V was cut back by 0 bases and J by 9 bases. The CDR3 loop is CASSYSTLAGGPSTEQFF. The CDR3 nucleotides read TGTGCCAGCAGTTACTCGACACTAGCGGGGGGGCCGAGTACTGAGCAGTTCTTC.

Written as DNA, the CDR3 is TGTGCCAGCAGTTTATGGGGTAGACAGGGAATGGGGAGTAGGGCTTTCTTT. Protein product: CASSLWGRQGMGSRAFF. The chain uses TRBV28 and TRBJ1-1; 7 positions match TRBD1. Germline-derived CDR1 and CDR2 are MDHEN and SYDVKM. Trimming cost V 0 bases and J 11 bases; bases outside gene matches: 18. This CDR3 has 17 amino acids. Filled out from reference TRBV28 and TRBJ1-1, the complete variable domain reads DVKVTQSSRYLVKRTGEKVFLECVQDMDHENMFWYRQDPGLGLRLIYFSYDVKMKEKGDIPEGYSVSREKKERFSLILESASTNQTSMYLCASSLWGRQGMGSRAFFGQGTRLTVV.